The TCR beta chain described here comes from a study of Graves' ophthalmopathy and Graves' hyperthyroidism. Study-wide findings and caveats: As the model predicted ophthalmopathy progression, it achieved a sensitivity of 70.59% and a specificity of around 76%.

CDR1 and CDR2 (germline): SQVTM, ANQGSEA. V lost 4 bases, J lost 4 bases, and 25 bases lay in between. The CDR3 totals 17 residues. In the case of this clonotype: Its antigen is still unknown.

Amplification from RNA transcripts yielded the TCR beta CDR3 regions. First-round RT-PCR used HTBI primers; second-round multiplex PCR followed. TCRdb reanalysed the multiplex PCR reads using MiXCR and keeps one entry per CDR3 protein. Here the sample spans about 380,000 distinct CDR3 sequences, less than 20% being singletons. The receptor comes from a woman aged 18-35 years with stable Graves' hyperthyroidism. Sequencing used peripheral blood. This chain connects TRBV29-1 to TRBJ2-5; weak D call: TRBD1 (6 bases). The CDR3 here is CSVGPIPTGGLGETQYF. Written as DNA, the CDR3 is TGCAGCGTTGGTCCCATCCCCACTGGGGGCCTTGGAGAGACCCAGTACTTC.